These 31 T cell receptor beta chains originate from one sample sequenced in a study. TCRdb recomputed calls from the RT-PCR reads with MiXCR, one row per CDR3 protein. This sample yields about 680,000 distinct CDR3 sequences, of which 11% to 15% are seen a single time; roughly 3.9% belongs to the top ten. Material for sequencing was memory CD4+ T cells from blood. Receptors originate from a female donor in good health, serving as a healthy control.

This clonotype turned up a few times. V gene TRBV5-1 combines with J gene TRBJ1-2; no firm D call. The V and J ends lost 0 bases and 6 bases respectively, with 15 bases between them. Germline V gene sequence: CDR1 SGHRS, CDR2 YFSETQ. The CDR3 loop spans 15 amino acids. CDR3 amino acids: CASSLEGGDYDGYTF. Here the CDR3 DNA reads TGCGCCAGCAGCTTGGAAGGCGGGGATTATGATGGCTACACCTTC.

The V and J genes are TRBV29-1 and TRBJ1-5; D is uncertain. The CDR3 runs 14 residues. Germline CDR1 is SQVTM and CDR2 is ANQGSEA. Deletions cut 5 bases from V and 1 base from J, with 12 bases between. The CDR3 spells CSVTEGYSNQPQHF. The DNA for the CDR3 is TGCAGCGTTACGGAAGGGTACAGCAATCAGCCCCAGCATTTT.

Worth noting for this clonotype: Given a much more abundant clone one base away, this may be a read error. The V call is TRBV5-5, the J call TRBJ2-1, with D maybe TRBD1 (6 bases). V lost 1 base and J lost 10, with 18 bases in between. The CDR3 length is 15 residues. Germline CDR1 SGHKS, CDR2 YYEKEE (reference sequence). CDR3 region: CASSLLLEGDREQFF. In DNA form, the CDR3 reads TGTGCCAGCAGCTTGCTACTAGAGGGAGACAGGGAGCAGTTCTTC.

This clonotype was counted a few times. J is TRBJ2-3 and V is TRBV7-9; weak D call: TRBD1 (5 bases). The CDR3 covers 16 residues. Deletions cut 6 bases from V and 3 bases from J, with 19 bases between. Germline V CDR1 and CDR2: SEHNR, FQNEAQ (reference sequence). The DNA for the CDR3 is TGTGCCAGCAGTTACGCAGAGACAGCATTGACAGATACGCAGTATTTT. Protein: CASSYAETALTDTQYF.

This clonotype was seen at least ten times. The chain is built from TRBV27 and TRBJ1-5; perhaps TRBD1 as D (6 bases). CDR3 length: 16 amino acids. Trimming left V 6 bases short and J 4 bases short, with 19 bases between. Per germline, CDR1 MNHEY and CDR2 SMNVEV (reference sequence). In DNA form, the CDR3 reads TGTGCCAGCAGGGCGACCACAGGGTTAACAAATCAGCCCCAGCATTTT. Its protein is CASRATTGLTNQPQHF.

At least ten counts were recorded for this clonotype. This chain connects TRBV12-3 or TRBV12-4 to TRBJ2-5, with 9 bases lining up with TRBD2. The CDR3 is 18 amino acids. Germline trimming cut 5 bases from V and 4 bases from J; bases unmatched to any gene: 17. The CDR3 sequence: CASSPFGRGGTIRETQYF. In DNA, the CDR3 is TGTGCCAGCAGTCCGTTTGGGCGGGGGGGGACGATACGAGAGACCCAGTACTTC.

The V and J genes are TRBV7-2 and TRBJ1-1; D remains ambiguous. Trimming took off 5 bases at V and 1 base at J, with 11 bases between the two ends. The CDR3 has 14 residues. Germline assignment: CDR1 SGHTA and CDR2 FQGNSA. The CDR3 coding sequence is TGTGCCAGCAGCCCCCAGATCCAGAACACTGAAGCTTTCTTT. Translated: CASSPQIQNTEAFF.

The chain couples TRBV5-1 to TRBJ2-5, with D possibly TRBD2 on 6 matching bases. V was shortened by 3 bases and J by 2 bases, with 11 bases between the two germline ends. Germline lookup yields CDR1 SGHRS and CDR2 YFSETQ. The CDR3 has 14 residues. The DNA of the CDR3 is TGCGCCAGCAGCTCTCGGGAGCCTCAAGAGACCCAGTACTTC. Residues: CASSSREPQETQYF. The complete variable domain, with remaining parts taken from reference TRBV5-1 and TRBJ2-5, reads KAGVTQTPRYLIKTRGQQVTLSCSPISGHRSVSWYQQTPGQGLQFLFEYFSETQRNKGNFPGRFSGRQFSNSRSEMNVSTLELGDSALYLCASSSREPQETQYFGPGTRLLVL.

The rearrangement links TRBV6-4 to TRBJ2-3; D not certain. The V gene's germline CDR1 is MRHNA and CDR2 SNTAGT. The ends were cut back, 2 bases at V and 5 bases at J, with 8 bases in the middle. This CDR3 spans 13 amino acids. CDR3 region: CASSDTIGDTQYF. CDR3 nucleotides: TGTGCCAGCAGTGACACTATAGGAGATACGCAGTATTTT.

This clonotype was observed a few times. The CDR3 protein is CASSPRQGNSYEQYF. CDR3 nucleotides: TGCGCCAGCAGCCCAAGACAGGGGAACTCCTACGAGCAGTACTTC. The gene calls are TRBV5-1 and TRBJ2-7; 8 bases line up with TRBD1. The CDR3 extends over 15 amino acids. The J segment lost 0 bases and the V segment lost 4 bases, leaving 6 bases of the junction unmatched. From germline, CDR1 is SGHRS and CDR2 YFSETQ. Looking up the rest from reference TRBV5-1 and TRBJ2-7 gives the full variable domain: KAGVTQTPRYLIKTRGQQVTLSCSPISGHRSVSWYQQTPGQGLQFLFEYFSETQRNKGNFPGRFSGRQFSNSRSEMNVSTLELGDSALYLCASSPRQGNSYEQYFGPGTRLTVT.

The CDR3 sequence is CASSLLVSGANVLTF. The DNA of the CDR3 is TGTGCCAGCAGCTTGTTGGTCTCTGGGGCCAACGTCCTGACTTTC. The V gene is TRBV7-8, the J gene TRBJ2-6; no reliable D call. Trimming shortened V by 3 bases and J by 0 bases, and 6 bases separated the two germline ends. Germline CDR1 SGHVS, CDR2 FQNEAQ. The CDR3 contains 15 residues.

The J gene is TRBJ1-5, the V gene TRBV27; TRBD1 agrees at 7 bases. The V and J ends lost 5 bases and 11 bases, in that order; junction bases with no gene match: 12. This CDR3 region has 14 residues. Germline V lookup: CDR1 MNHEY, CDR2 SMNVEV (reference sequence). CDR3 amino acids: CASSPWTGLGAQHF. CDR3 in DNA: TGTGCCAGCAGTCCTTGGACAGGCCTCGGGGCCCAGCATTTT.

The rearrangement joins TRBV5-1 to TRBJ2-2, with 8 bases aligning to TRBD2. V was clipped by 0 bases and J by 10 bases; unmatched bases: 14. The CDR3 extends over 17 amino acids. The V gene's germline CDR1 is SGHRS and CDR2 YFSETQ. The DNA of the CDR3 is TGCGCCAGCAGCTTGGTGCTAGCGGGCACACAGGTGGAGGAGCTGTTTTTT. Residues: CASSLVLAGTQVEELFF. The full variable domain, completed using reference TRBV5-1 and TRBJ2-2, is KAGVTQTPRYLIKTRGQQVTLSCSPISGHRSVSWYQQTPGQGLQFLFEYFSETQRNKGNFPGRFSGRQFSNSRSEMNVSTLELGDSALYLCASSLVLAGTQVEELFFGEGSRLTVL.

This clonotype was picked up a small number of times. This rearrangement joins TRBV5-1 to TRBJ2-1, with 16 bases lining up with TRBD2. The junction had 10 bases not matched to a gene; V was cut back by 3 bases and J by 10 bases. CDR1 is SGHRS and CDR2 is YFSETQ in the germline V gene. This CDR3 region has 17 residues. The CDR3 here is CASSSPMGLAGGWEQFF. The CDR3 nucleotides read TGCGCCAGCAGCTCTCCAATGGGACTAGCGGGAGGGTGGGAGCAGTTCTTC.

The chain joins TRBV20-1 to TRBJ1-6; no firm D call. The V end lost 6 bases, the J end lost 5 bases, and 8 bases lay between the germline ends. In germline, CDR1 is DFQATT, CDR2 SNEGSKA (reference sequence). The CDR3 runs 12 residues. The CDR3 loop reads CSAPLNNSPLHF. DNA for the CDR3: TGCAGTGCGCCTCTTAATAATTCACCCCTCCACTTT.

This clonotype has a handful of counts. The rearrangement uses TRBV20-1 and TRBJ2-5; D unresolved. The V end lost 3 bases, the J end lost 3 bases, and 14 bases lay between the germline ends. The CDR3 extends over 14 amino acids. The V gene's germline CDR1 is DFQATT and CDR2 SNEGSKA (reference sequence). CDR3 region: CSASRAMSKETQYF. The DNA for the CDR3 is TGCAGTGCTAGTCGAGCCATGTCAAAAGAGACCCAGTACTTC.

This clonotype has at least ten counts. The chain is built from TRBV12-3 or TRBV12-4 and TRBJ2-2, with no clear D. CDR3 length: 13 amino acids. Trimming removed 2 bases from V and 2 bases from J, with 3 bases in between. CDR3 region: CASSLHNTGELFF. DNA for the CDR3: TGTGCCAGCAGTTTACACAACACCGGGGAGCTGTTTTTT.

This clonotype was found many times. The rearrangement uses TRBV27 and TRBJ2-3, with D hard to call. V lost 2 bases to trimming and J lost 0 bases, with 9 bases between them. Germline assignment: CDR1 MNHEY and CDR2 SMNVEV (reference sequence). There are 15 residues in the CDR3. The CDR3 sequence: CASSLNSLSTDTQYF. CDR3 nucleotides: TGTGCCAGCAGTTTAAATTCCCTCAGCACAGATACGCAGTATTTT.

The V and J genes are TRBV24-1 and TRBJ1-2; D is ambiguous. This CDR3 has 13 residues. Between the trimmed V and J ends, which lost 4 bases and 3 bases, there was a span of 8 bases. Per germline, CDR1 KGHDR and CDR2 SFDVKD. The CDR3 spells CATSDTSHYGYTF. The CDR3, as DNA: TGTGCCACCAGTGACACCTCCCACTATGGCTACACCTTC.

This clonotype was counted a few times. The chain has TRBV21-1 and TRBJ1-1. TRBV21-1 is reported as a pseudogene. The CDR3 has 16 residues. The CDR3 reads CASSKGVRTADTEAFF. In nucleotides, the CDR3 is TGTGCCAGCAGCAAAGGCGTAAGAACCGCGGACACTGAAGCTTTCTTT.

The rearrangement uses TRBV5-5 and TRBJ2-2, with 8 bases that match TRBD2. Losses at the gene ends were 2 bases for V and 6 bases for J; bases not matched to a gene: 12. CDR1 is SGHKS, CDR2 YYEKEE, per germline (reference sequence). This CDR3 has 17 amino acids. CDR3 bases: TGTGCCAGCAGCTTAGTTGGGGCAGGACTAGCACCCGGGGAGCTGTTTTTT. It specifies CASSLVGAGLAPGELFF.

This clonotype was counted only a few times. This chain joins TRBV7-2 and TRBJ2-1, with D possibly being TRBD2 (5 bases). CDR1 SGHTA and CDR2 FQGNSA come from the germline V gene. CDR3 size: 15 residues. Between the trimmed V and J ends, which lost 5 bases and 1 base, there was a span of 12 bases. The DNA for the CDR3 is TGTGCCAGCAGCGCAGCGGCCCCTTCCTACAATGAGCAGTTCTTC. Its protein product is CASSAAAPSYNEQFF.

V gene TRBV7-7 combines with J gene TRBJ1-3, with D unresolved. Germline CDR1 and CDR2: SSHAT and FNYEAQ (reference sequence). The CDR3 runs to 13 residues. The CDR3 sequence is CASTASPGNTIYF. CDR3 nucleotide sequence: TGTGCTAGTACGGCCTCGCCTGGAAACACCATATATTTT.

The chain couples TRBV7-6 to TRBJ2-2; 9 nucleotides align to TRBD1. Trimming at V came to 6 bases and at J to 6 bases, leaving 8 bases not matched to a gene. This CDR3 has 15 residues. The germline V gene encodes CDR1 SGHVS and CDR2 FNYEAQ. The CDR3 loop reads CASRQGTGFPGELFF. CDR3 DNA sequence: TGTGCCAGCAGACAAGGGACAGGGTTCCCCGGGGAGCTGTTTTTT. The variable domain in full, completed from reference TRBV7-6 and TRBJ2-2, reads GAGVSQSPRYKVTKRGQDVALRCDPISGHVSLYWYRQALGQGPEFLTYFNYEAQQDKSGLPNDRFSAERPEGSISTLTIQRTEQRDSAMYRCASRQGTGFPGELFFGEGSRLTVL.

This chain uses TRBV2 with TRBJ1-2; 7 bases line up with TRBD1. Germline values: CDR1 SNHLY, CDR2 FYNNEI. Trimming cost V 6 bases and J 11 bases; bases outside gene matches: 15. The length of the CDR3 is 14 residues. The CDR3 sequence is CASSVQESGTAYTF. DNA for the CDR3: TGTGCCAGCAGCGTACAGGAATCAGGGACAGCGTACACCTTC.

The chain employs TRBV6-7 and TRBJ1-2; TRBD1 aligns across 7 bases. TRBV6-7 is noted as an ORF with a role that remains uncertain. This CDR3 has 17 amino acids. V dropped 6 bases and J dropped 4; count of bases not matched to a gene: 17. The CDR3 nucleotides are TGTGCCAGCAGCCCCCGTCGATACAGGGGATTGGGCTATGGCTACACCTTC. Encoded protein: CASSPRRYRGLGYGYTF.

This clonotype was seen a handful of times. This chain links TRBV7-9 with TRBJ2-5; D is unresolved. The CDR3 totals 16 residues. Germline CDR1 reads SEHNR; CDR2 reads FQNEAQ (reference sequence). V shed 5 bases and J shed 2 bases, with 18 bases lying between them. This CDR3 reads CASSDVLRWSQETQYF. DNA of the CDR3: TGTGCCAGCAGCGACGTATTGCGGTGGTCGCAAGAGACCCAGTACTTC.

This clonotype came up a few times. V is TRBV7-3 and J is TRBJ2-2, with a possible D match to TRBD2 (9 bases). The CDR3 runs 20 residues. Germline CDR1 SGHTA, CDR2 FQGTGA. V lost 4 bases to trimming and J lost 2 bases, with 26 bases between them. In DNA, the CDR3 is TGTGCCAGCAGCTCCACATCACGGACAGGGACTAGCAGAAACACCGGGGAGCTGTTTTTT. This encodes CASSSTSRTGTSRNTGELFF.

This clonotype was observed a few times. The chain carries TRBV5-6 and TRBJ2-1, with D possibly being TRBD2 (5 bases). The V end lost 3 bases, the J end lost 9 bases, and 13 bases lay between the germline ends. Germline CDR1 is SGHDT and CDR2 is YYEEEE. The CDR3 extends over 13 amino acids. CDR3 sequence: CASSWPGMGEQFF. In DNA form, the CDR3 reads TGTGCCAGCAGCTGGCCCGGGATGGGTGAGCAGTTCTTC. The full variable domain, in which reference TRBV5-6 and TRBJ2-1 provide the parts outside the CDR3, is DAGVTQSPTHLIKTRGQQVTLRCSPKSGHDTVSWYQQALGQGPQFIFQYYEEEERQRGNFPDRFSGHQFPNYSSELNVNALLLGDSALYLCASSWPGMGEQFFGPGTRLTVL.

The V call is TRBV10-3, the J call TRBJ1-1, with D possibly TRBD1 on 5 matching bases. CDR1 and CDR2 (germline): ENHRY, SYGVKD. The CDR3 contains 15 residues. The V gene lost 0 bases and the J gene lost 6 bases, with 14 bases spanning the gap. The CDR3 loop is CAISESGRAEAEAFF. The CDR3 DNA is TGTGCCATCAGTGAGTCCGGCAGGGCGGAAGCTGAAGCTTTCTTT.

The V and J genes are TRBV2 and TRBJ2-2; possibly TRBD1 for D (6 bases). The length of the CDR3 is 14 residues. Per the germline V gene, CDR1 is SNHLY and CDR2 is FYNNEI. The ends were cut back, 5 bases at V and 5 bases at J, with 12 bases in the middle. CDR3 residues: CASSPYRDTGELFF. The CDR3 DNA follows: TGTGCCAGCAGTCCCTACAGGGATACCGGGGAGCTGTTTTTT.